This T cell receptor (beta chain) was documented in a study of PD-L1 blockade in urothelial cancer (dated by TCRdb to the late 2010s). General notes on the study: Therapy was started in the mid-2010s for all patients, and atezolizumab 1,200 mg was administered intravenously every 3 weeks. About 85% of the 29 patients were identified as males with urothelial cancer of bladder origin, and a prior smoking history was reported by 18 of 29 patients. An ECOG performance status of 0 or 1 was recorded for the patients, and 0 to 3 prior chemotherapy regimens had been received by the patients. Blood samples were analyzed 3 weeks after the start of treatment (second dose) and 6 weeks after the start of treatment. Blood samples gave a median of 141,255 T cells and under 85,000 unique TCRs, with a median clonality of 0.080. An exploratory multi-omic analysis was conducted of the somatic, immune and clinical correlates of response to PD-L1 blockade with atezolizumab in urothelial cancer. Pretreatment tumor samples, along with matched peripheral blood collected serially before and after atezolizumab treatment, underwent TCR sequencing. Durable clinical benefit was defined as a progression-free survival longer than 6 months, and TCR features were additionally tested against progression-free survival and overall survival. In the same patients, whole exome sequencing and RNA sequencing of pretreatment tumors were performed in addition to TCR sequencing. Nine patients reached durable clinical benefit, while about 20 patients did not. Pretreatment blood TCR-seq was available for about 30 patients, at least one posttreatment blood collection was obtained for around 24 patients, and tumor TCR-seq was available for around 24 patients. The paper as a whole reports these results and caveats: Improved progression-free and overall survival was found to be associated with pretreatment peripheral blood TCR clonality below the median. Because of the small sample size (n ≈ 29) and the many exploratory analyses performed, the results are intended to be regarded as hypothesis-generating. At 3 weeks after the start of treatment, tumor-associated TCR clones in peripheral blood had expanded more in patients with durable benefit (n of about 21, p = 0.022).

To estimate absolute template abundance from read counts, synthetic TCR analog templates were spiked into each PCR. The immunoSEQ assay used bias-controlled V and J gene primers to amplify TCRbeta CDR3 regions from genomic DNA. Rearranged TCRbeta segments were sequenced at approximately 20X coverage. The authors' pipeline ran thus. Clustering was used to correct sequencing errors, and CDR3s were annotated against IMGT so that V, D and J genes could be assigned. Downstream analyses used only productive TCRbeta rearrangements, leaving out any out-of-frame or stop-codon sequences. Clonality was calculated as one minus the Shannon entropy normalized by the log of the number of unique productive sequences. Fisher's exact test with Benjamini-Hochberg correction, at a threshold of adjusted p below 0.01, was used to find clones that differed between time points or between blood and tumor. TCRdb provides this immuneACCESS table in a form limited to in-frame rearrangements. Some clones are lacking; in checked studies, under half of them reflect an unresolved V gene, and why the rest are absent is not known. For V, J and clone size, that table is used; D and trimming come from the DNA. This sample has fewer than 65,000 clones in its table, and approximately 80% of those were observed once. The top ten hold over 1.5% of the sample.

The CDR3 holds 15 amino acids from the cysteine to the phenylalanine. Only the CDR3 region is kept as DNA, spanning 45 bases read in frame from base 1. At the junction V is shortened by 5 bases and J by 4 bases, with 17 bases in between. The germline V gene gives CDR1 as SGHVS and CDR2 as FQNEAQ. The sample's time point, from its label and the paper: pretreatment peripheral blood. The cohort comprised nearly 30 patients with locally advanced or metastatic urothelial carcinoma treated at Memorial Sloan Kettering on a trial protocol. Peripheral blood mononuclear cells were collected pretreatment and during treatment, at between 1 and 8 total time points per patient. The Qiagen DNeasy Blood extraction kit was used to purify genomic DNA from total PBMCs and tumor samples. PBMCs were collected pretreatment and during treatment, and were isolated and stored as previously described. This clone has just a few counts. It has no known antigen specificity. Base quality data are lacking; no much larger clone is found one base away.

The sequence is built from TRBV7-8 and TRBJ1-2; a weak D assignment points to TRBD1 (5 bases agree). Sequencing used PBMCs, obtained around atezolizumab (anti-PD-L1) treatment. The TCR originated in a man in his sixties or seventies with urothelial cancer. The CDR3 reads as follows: CASSVRRDGSYGYTF. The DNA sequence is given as TGTGCCAGCAGCGTTAGGCGGGACGGAAGCTATGGCTACACCTTC.